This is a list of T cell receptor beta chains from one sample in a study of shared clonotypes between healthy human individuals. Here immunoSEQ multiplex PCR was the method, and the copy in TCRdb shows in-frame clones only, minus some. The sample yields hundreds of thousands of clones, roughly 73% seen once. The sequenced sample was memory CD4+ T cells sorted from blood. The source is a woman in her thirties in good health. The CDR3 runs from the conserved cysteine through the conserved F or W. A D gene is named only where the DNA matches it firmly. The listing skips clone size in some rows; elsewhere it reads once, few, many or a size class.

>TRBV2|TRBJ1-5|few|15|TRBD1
CASNIDRGRDQPQHF
TGTGCCAGCAACATCGACAGGGGGAGGGATCAGCCCCAGCATTTT
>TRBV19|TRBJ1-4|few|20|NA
CASSPDRRQGWRGTNEKLFF
TGTGCCAGTAGTCCCGACCGGAGGCAGGGGTGGCGTGGGACTAATGAAAAACTGTTTTTT
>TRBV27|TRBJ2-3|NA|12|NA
CASSTRTDTQYF
TGTGCCAGCAGTACCCGCACAGATACGCAGTATTTT
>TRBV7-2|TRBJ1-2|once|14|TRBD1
CASSTTGGGSGYTF
TGTGCCAGCAGCACCACAGGGGGCGGGTCTGGCTACACCTTC
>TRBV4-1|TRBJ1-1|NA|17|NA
CASSQEFVRQFEAEAFF
TGCGCCAGCAGCCAAGAGTTTGTACGGCAGTTTGAGGCTGAAGCTTTCTTT
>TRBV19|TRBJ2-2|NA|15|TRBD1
CASSEGTANTGELFF
TGTGCCAGTAGCGAAGGGACAGCCAACACCGGGGAGCTGTTTTTT
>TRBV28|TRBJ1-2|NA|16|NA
CASTIPHGKGLRGYTF
TGTGCCAGCACCATACCTCATGGAAAAGGGTTGCGGGGCTACACCTTC
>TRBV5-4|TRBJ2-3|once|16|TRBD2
CASSDRTSGRGDTQYF
TGTGCCAGCAGCGACCGGACTAGCGGGAGGGGAGATACGCAGTATTTT
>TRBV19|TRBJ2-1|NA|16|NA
CASSIVRRSSYNEQFF
TGTGCCAGTAGTATAGTCCGACGGAGCTCCTACAATGAGCAGTTCTTC
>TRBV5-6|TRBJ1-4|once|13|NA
CASSVVDGEKLFF
TGTGCCAGCAGCGTGGTTGACGGTGAAAAACTGTTTTTT
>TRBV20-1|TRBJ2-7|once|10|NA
CSALAYEQYF
TGCAGTGCTCTAGCCTACGAGCAGTACTTC
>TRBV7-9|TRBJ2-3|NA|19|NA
CASSLGNQALWRTTDTQYF
TGTGCCAGCAGCTTAGGAAATCAGGCTCTCTGGCGGACCACAGATACGCAGTATTTT
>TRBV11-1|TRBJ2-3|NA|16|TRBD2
CASSYTSGSTTDTQYF
TGTGCCAGCAGTTATACTAGCGGGAGCACCACAGATACGCAGTATTTT
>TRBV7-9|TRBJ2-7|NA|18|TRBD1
CASSRNTVFGTGVHEQYF
TGTGCCAGCAGCCGAAACACAGTTTTCGGGACAGGGGTCCACGAGCAGTACTTC
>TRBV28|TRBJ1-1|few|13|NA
CASRGGGGTEAFF
TGTGCCAGCAGAGGGGGTGGTGGCACTGAAGCTTTCTTT
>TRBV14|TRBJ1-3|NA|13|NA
CASSRNSGNTIYF
TGTGCCAGCAGCCGCAACTCTGGAAACACCATATATTTT
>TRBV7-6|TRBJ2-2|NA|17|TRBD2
CASSLSWAGGPPGELFF
TGTGCCAGCAGCTTATCTTGGGCGGGAGGGCCGCCCGGGGAGCTGTTTTTT
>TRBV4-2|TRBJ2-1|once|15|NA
CASSQVGGPYNEQFF
TGTGCCAGCAGCCAGGTAGGCGGTCCCTACAATGAGCAGTTCTTC
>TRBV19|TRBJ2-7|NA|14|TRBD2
CASRLRESSYEQYF
TGTGCCAGTAGATTGCGGGAGAGCTCCTACGAGCAGTACTTC
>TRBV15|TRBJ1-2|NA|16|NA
CATSTLDSSALDGYTF
TGTGCCACCAGCACACTAGACAGTTCTGCCCTTGATGGCTACACCTTC
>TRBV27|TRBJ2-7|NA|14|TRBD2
CASRGLAGSGEQYF
TGTGCCAGCAGGGGACTAGCGGGATCGGGGGAGCAGTACTTC
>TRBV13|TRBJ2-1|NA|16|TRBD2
CASSQSVAGGVNEQFF
TGTGCCAGCAGCCAATCGGTCGCGGGAGGGGTCAATGAGCAGTTCTTC
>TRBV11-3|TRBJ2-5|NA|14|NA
CASSLGGTQETQYF
TGTGCCAGCAGCTTAGGAGGAACACAAGAGACCCAGTACTTC
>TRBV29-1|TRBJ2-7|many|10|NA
CSVGTDEQYF
TGCAGCGTTGGAACAGACGAGCAGTACTTC
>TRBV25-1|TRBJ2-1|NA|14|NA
CASSEKTDYNEQFF
TGTGCCAGCAGTGAGAAGACAGACTACAATGAGCAGTTCTTC
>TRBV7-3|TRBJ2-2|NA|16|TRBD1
CASSSRQGARTGELFF
TGTGCCAGCAGCTCACGACAGGGGGCGCGCACCGGGGAGCTGTTTTTT
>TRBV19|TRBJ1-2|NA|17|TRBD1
CASSIRDRIFQGYGYTF
TGTGCCAGTAGTATCCGGGACAGGATCTTTCAGGGGTATGGCTACACCTTC
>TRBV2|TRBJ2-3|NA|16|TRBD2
CASRTGTSGGWDTQYF
TGTGCCAGCAGGACGGGGACTAGCGGAGGGTGGGATACGCAGTATTTT
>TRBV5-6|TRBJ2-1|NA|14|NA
CASSLGLTYNEQFF
TGTGCCAGCAGCTTGGGGTTAACCTACAATGAGCAGTTCTTC